Below, 14 T cell receptor beta chains from the same sample are listed, as sequenced in a study of response to subunit inactivated influenza vaccine. TCRdb analysed the RT-PCR reads with MiXCR anew, one entry per CDR3 protein. Of about 650,000 distinct CDR3 sequences listed, about 14% are singletons. The sample here was PBMCs from blood, taken approximately 15 days before vaccination. The receptor source for this set is a man aged 50 to 60 who received an inactivated influenza vaccine.

The table lists this clonotype with a few counts. The chain is built from TRBV24-1 and TRBJ2-1; TRBD2 aligns across 16 bases. Germline V lookup: CDR1 KGHDR, CDR2 SFDVKD. The CDR3 consists of 20 residues. V lost 4 bases and J lost 5; bases outside the gene matches: 13. DNA for the CDR3: TGTGCCACCAGTGACAGGACGGGACTAGCGGGAGGGCCGAAAAACAATGAGCAGTTCTTC. Translating gives CATSDRTGLAGGPKNNEQFF.

The chain couples TRBV3-1 to TRBJ2-3, with 10 bases identical to TRBD2. The CDR3 covers 15 residues. In germline, CDR1 is LGHDT, CDR2 YNNKEL (reference sequence). V trimming: 4 bases; J trimming: 4 bases; junction bases outside the gene matches: 5. Here the CDR3 reads CASSRSGGAADTQYF. The CDR3 DNA reads as TGTGCCAGCAGCCGGAGCGGGGGGGCAGCAGATACGCAGTATTTT.

This clonotype was recorded a few times. The CDR3 DNA is TGCAGCGTCAATTTTCAACCGGGACAGGGACATGCAGATACGCAGTATTTT. Amino acid sequence: CSVNFQPGQGHADTQYF. V gene TRBV29-1 combines with J gene TRBJ2-3, with 9 nucleotides matching TRBD1. V lost 6 bases to trimming and J lost 4 bases; unmatched junction nucleotides: 17. This CDR3 is built from 17 residues. CDR1 SQVTM and CDR2 ANQGSEA come from the germline V gene.

The chain recombines TRBV5-1 with TRBJ2-1, with 7 positions matching TRBD1. This CDR3 contains 17 residues. V was clipped by 0 bases and J by 0 bases; unmatched bases: 6. Per the germline V gene, CDR1 is SGHRS and CDR2 is YFSETQ. CDR3 in DNA: TGCGCCAGCAGCTTGGGACAGGGCAAAAGCTCCTACAATGAGCAGTTCTTC. This encodes CASSLGQGKSSYNEQFF.

This clonotype was recorded a few times. The chain carries TRBV9 and TRBJ2-5; D uncertain. In germline, CDR1 is SGDLS, CDR2 YYNGEE. The CDR3 sequence is 16 residues long. V was clipped by 3 bases and J by 1 base, with 16 bases between them. The CDR3 loop is CASSGPDGYPQETQYF. CDR3 in DNA: TGTGCCAGCAGCGGACCGGACGGATATCCCCAAGAGACCCAGTACTTC.

This clonotype has ten or more counts. CDR3 DNA sequence: TGTGCCAGCAGAAACCACCTAAAGAAGGACAAGGAGAGCTATGGCTACACCTTC. This encodes CASRNHLKKDKESYGYTF. The chain has TRBV28 and TRBJ1-2; the D gene is possibly TRBD1 (5 bases). Per the germline V gene, CDR1 is MDHEN and CDR2 is SYDVKM. The CDR3 is 18 amino acids. V was shortened by 6 bases and J by 4 bases, with 27 bases between the two germline ends.

This chain joins TRBV27 and TRBJ2-7, with D perhaps matching TRBD2 (6 bases). Trimming pared 6 bases from V and 4 bases from J, leaving 22 bases between. The CDR3 runs to 16 residues. Germline V gene lookup returns CDR1 MNHEY and CDR2 SMNVEV (reference sequence). The CDR3 loop is CASRSSKRASPYEQYF. The CDR3 DNA is TGTGCCAGCAGGTCCTCGAAGCGGGCCTCCCCATACGAGCAGTACTTC.

The chain recombines TRBV10-3 with TRBJ1-2; tentatively, D is TRBD1 (5 bases). Germline V gene sequence: CDR1 ENHRY, CDR2 SYGVKD. V was clipped by 7 bases and J by 6 bases, with 18 bases between them. The CDR3 has 14 amino acids. This CDR3 is CAITTNVMGHGYTF. CDR3 nucleotide sequence: TGTGCCATCACCACAAACGTCATGGGGCATGGCTACACCTTC.

The gene calls are TRBV3-1 and TRBJ1-2; D uncertain. Germline V lookup: CDR1 LGHDT, CDR2 YNNKEL (reference sequence). V was shortened by 4 bases and J by 7 bases, with 10 bases between the two germline ends. The CDR3 is 12 amino acids. CDR3 coding DNA: TGTGCCAGCAGCCGCTTGGAGAGTGGCTACACCTTC. Amino acids: CASSRLESGYTF.

There are many counts of this clonotype. J is TRBJ2-5 and V is TRBV13; the D is unclear. V shed 4 bases and J shed 4 bases, with 10 bases lying between them. The CDR3 is 13 amino acids. Germline lookup yields CDR1 PRHDT and CDR2 FYEKMQ (reference sequence). The CDR3 region is CASSSGESETQYF. The CDR3 region has the DNA TGTGCCAGCAGCTCAGGAGAGTCAGAGACCCAGTACTTC.

This chain connects TRBV20-1 to TRBJ1-4; D perhaps matches TRBD1 (5 bases). Germline CDR1 is DFQATT and CDR2 is SNEGSKA (reference sequence). The CDR3 covers 14 residues. V was trimmed by 3 bases and J by 7 bases, leaving 15 bases between them. The CDR3 reads CSASGGIGGEKLFF. For the CDR3, the DNA is TGCAGTGCTAGTGGGGGAATCGGCGGTGAAAAACTGTTTTTT.

In its sample, this clonotype was seen many times. This sequence joins TRBV5-1 and TRBJ2-5; either TRBD1 or TRBD2 may supply D (5 bases each). Trimming pared 4 bases from V and 5 bases from J, leaving 18 bases between. The CDR3 sequence is 15 residues long. CDR1 is SGHRS, CDR2 YFSETQ, per germline. The CDR3 DNA sequence: TGCGCCAGCAGCGTCTCCGGGACCGAAAGGGAGACCCAGTACTTC. Translation: CASSVSGTERETQYF.

This clonotype occurred many times. J is TRBJ1-5 and V is TRBV28; D possibly corresponds to TRBD1 (5 bases). Germline V lookup: CDR1 MDHEN, CDR2 SYDVKM. The CDR3 is 13 amino acids. V was cut by 11 bases and J by 4 bases, with 15 bases left in between. For the CDR3, the DNA is TGTGCCCACTCAGAGACAGCTAATCAGCCCCAGCATTTT. Encoded protein: CAHSETANQPQHF. Combining the CDR3 with reference TRBV28 and TRBJ1-5 gives the whole variable domain DVKVTQSSRYLVKRTGEKVFLECVQDMDHENMFWYRQDPGLGLRLIYFSYDVKMKEKGDIPEGYSVSREKKERFSLILESASTNQTSMYLCAHSETANQPQHFGDGTRLSIL.

V and J are TRBV6-1 and TRBJ2-4, with TRBD2 matching over 8 bases. The CDR3 sequence is 16 residues long. Germline V gene data show CDR1 as MNHNS and CDR2 as SASEGT. With V trimmed by 8 bases and J by 1 base, 10 bases remained unmatched. CDR3 nucleotides: TGTGCCAGCGTAAAAAGCGGGGGCCCTGCCAAAAACATTCAGTACTTC. Translating it yields CASVKSGGPAKNIQYF.